These 7 T cell receptor beta chains came from one sample sequenced in a study of PD-L1 blockade in urothelial cancer. This sample's time point: pretreatment peripheral blood. The repertoire was sequenced with immunoSEQ multiplex PCR; TCRdb's copy has only in-frame clones and lacks some. Of about 74,000 clones detected, 85% to 90% appear once; the ten largest clones hold approximately 5%. This sample comprised PBMCs, obtained around atezolizumab (anti-PD-L1) treatment. The receptors derive from a man in his 70s with urothelial cancer.

Here the CDR3 DNA reads TGTGCCAGCAGCCCACTCGGGTTAGGGAGGTCGGACACCGGGGAGCTGTTTTTT. Its translation: CASSPLGLGRSDTGELFF. The rearrangement links TRBV5-5 to TRBJ2-2; perhaps TRBD2 as D (6 bases). CDR3 length equals 18 residues. V was shortened by 4 bases and J by 3 bases, with 22 bases between the two germline ends. Germline CDR1 reads SGHKS; CDR2 reads YYEKEE (reference sequence).

The chain is built from TRBV28 and TRBJ1-5; D unresolved. V gave up 8 bases and J gave up 7 bases, with 3 bases separating them. The CDR3 spans 9 residues. Germline lookup yields CDR1 MDHEN and CDR2 SYDVKM. CDR3 region: CASGQPQHF. The DNA of the CDR3 is TGTGCCAGCGGCCAGCCCCAGCATTTT.

The chain combines TRBV7-3 with TRBJ1-2, with D tentatively TRBD1 (5 bases). The CDR3 is 13 amino acids. The germline CDR1 and CDR2 sequences are SGHTA and FQGTGA. V was shortened by 5 bases and J by 4 bases, with 11 bases between the two germline ends. The CDR3 loop is CASSPTGSYGYTF. The CDR3 region has the DNA TGTGCCAGCAGCCCTACAGGAAGCTATGGCTACACCTTC.

The chain uses TRBV2 and TRBJ2-7, with TRBD1 as a possible D gene (5 bases). CDR1 and CDR2 from the germline V gene are SNHLY and FYNNEI. With 6 bases removed from V and 5 bases from J, the gap between germline ends came to 14 bases. There are 13 residues in the CDR3. CDR3 loop: CASRAPTEDEQYF. For the CDR3, the DNA is TGTGCCAGCAGAGCCCCGACAGAGGACGAGCAGTACTTC.

The V gene is TRBV6-6, the J gene TRBJ1-2, with 9 bases lining up with TRBD1. J lost 3 bases, V lost 6 bases, and 8 bases had no gene match. This CDR3 has 15 amino acids. From germline, CDR1 is MNHNY and CDR2 SVGAGI (reference sequence). The CDR3 DNA sequence: TGTGCCAGCAGAAAAACAGGGGGCCCGGACTATGGCTACACCTTC. This encodes CASRKTGGPDYGYTF.

The rearrangement joins TRBV6-5 to TRBJ2-6, with D maybe TRBD2 (6 bases). Trimming stripped 6 bases from V and 0 bases from J, with 9 bases between. This CDR3 contains 15 residues. CDR1 is MNHEY, CDR2 SVGAGI, per germline. Written as DNA, the CDR3 is TGTGCCAGCAGAGACGGGGGCTCTGGGGCCAACGTCCTGACTTTC. It specifies CASRDGGSGANVLTF.

This clone was seen a single time. This rearrangement joins TRBV10-3 to TRBJ1-5, with 8 bases that match TRBD1. CDR1 is ENHRY and CDR2 is SYGVKD in the germline V gene. With 6 bases clipped from V and 6 bases from J, the junction kept 10 bases outside the gene matches. The CDR3 runs 15 residues. The CDR3 DNA reads as TGTGCCATCAGCCCCGGACAGGGCACCGGTCAGCCCCAGCATTTT. Translating gives CAISPGQGTGQPQHF.